This T cell receptor beta chain appears in the sequencing data of a study of CD8+ T cells in alopecia areata. Whole-study results and caveats: Tofacitinib significantly reduced both scalp clonality and expanded CD8+ clones among the top 100.

This CDR3 spans 14 amino acids. The germline gives CDR1 SSHAT, CDR2 FNYEAQ (reference sequence). The V gene lost 0 bases and the J gene lost 5 bases, with 11 bases spanning the gap. As concerns this clone: Its cognate antigen is unknown.

Investigators isolated RNA and reverse transcribed it into cDNA to act as the sequencing template. Libraries were prepared by immunoSEQ multiplex PCR; TCRdb keeps only in-frame clonotypes and omits some of them. The repertoire holds more than 95,000 clones, with about nine tenths as singletons. Noted treatment: oral pan-JAK inhibitor, 5-10 mg twice daily. The V gene is TRBV7-7, the J gene TRBJ2-7; no firm D call. This clonotype was obtained from a human donor with alopecia areata. The sequences come from CD8+ T cells sorted from blood, collected between weeks 30 and 35, from a patient treated with tofacitinib. CDR3 coding DNA: TGTGCCAGCAGCTTAGCCAACTCTCCGAACGAGCAGTACTTC. It yields the protein CASSLANSPNEQYF.